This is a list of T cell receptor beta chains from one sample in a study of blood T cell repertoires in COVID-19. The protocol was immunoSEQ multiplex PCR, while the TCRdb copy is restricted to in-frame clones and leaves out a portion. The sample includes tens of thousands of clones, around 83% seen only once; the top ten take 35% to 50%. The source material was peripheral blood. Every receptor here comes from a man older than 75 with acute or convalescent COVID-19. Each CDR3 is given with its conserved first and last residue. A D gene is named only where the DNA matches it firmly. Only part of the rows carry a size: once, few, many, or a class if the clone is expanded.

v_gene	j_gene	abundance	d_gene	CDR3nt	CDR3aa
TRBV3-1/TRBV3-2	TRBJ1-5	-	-	TGTGCCAGCAGCCAAGTTGCGGGGGAGAATCAGCCCCAGCATTTT	CASSQVAGENQPQHF
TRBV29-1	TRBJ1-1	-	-	TGCATCACGAGGGGGGGGGCATCGGACACTGAAGCTTTCTTT	CITRGGASDTEAFF
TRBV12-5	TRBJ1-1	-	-	TGTGCTAGTGGTTTGGGGCTGAACACTGAAGCTTTCTTT	CASGLGLNTEAFF
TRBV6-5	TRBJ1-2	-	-	TGTGCCAGCATGGGGGCATCGGCGTATGGCTACACCTTC	CASMGASAYGYTF
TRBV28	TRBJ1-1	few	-	TGTGCCAGCAGGGGGACACTGAACACTTACACTGAAGCTTTCTTT	CASRGTLNTYTEAFF
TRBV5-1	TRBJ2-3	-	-	TGCGCCAGCAGCCGAAAGGCTGCTAGACAGGTCTCTAGCACAGATACGCAGTATTTT	CASSRKAARQVSSTDTQYF
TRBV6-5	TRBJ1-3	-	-	TGTGCCACCCAATACGGGCCGGGGAGGGACACCATATATTTT	CATQYGPGRDTIYF
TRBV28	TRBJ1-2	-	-	TGTGCCAGCAAACAGGGCCGGGGCTACACCTTC	CASKQGRGYTF
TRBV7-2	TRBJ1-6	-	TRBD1	TGTGCCAGCAGATTCGACAGGGACTATAATTCACCCCTCCACTTT	CASRFDRDYNSPLHF
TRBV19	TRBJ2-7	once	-	TGTGCCAGTAAAGAATTGGCCAACAGCAACGAGCAGTACTTC	CASKELANSNEQYF
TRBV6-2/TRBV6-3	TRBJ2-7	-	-	TGTGCCAGCAGTTTCGCAACAGTACTTAACGAGCAGTACTTC	CASSFATVLNEQYF
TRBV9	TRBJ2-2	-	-	TGTGCCAGCAGCGTACAGGGGAACACCGGGGAGCTGTTTTTT	CASSVQGNTGELFF
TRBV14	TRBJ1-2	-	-	TGTGCCAGCAGCCTAAGAGCTAACTATGGCTACACCTTC	CASSLRANYGYTF
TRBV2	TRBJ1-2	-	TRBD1	TGTGCCAGCGTTACGGAACAGGGGCCTTACGGCTACACCTTC	CASVTEQGPYGYTF
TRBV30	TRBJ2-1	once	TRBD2	TGTGCCTGGAGTGTAAGCGGGGGGACCTACAATGAGCAGTTCTTC	CAWSVSGGTYNEQFF
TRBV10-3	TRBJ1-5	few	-	TGTGCCATCAGTACAGGGAACAATCAGCCCCAGCATTTT	CAISTGNNQPQHF
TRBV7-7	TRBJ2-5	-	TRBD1	TGTGCTAGCAGCTTTGGGACAGGTAGAGGACAAGAGACCCAGTACTTC	CASSFGTGRGQETQYF
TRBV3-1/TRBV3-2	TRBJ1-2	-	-	TGTGCCAGCAGCTTCAACGGAAGGGGCAAGAGCTATGGCTACACCTTC	CASSFNGRGKSYGYTF
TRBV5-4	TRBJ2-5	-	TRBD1	TGTGCCAGCAGCGGGGACAGGGCCCGAGAGACCCAGTACTTC	CASSGDRARETQYF
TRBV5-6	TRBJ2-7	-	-	TGTGCCAGCAGCCTCCGTTCTTTGAGGGCCTACGAGCAGTACTTC	CASSLRSLRAYEQYF
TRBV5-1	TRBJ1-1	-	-	TGCGCCAGCAGCTTGGCAGGGGCTTTGGGCACTGAAGCTTTCTTT	CASSLAGALGTEAFF
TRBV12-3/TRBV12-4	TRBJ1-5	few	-	TGTGCCAGCAGTTTAGGCTTAGTTCAGCCCCAGCATTTT	CASSLGLVQPQHF
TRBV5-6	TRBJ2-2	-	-	TGTGCCAGCAGCTTGACTTCGGGTACCGGGGAGCTGTTTTTT	CASSLTSGTGELFF
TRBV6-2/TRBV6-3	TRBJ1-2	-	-	TGTGCCAGCAGTTACGGAATCCAGGCCCCCGCACAGGGCTACACCTTC	CASSYGIQAPAQGYTF
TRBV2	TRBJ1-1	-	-	TGTGCCAGCAGTGAAATGGCATCCACTGAAGCTTTCTTT	CASSEMASTEAFF
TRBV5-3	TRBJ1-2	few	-	TGTGCCAGAAGCTTACCCTTGGGGAGGGCGTGGGGCTACACCTTC	CARSLPLGRAWGYTF
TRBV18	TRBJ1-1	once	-	TGTGCCAGCTCACCACCGGCGGGGGCGGACACTGAAGCTTTCTTT	CASSPPAGADTEAFF
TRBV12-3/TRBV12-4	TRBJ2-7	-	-	TGTGCCAGCAGCATGAGCCCCTACGAGCAGTACTTC	CASSMSPYEQYF
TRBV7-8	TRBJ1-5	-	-	TGTGCAACTATGAGTGAAAATCAGCCCCAGCATTTT	CATMSENQPQHF
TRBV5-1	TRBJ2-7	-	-	TGCGCCAGCAGCACCGACAGGCCTACCCTTCGCGAGCAGTACTTC	CASSTDRPTLREQYF
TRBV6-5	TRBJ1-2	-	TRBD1	TGTGCCAGCAGTTACTCAGGGACAGGGGTTAGCTATGGCTACACCTTC	CASSYSGTGVSYGYTF
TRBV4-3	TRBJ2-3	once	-	TGCGCCAGCAGCCAGCATAATACAGGGAACACAGATACGCAGTATTTT	CASSQHNTGNTDTQYF
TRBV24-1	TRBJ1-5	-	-	TGTGCCACCAGTGAGACAGGCCCGGGTCAGCCCCAGCATTTT	CATSETGPGQPQHF
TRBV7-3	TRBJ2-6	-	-	TGTGCCAGCAGCATAGGGGGAGAAACTGGGGCCAACGTCCTGACTTTC	CASSIGGETGANVLTF
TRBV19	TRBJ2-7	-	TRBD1	TGTGCCAGTAGGCTTACAGGGGTAAGTGTCGACGAGCAGTACTTC	CASRLTGVSVDEQYF
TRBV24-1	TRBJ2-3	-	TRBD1	TGTGCCACCAGTGACCCGGGACAGAGCACAGATACGCAGTATTTT	CATSDPGQSTDTQYF
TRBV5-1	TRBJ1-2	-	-	TGCGCCAGCAGCTTTCAGGGCGCCTCCTATGGCTACACCTTC	CASSFQGASYGYTF
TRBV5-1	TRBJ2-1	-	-	TGCGCCAGCAGCCTACAGGGGGAGGGGGCGGATGAGCAGTTCTTC	CASSLQGEGADEQFF
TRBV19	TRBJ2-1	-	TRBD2	TGTGCCAGTAGTATTCGATATAGCGGGCTCTCCTACAATGAGCAGTTCTTC	CASSIRYSGLSYNEQFF
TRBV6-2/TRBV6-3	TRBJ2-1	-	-	TGTGCCAGCAGTTACCAGGTTCTATCGAATGAGCAGTTCTTC	CASSYQVLSNEQFF
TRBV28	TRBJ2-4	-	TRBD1	TGTGCCAGCAGTTTTTCCCAGGGGGTAGCCAAAAACATTCAGTACTTC	CASSFSQGVAKNIQYF
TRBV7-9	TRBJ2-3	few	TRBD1	TGTGCCAGCAGCCGAAGGGACAGGGAGACAGATACGCAGTATTTT	CASSRRDRETDTQYF
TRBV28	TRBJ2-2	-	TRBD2	TGTGCCAGCAGCCCTTTAAGCGGGAGCTTCTCCGGGGAGCTGTTTTTT	CASSPLSGSFSGELFF
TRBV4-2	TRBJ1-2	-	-	TGTGCCAGCAGCCAAGAATGGTGGGAGGGCTACACCTTC	CASSQEWWEGYTF
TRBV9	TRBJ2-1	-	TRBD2	TGTGCCAGCAGCGTACGTGGGACTAGCGCCACCCTAAACAATGAGCAGTTCTTC	CASSVRGTSATLNNEQFF
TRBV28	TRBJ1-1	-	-	TGTGCCAGCAGCCCCGGGAACACTGAAGCTTTCTTT	CASSPGNTEAFF